This entry describes one T cell receptor beta chain. A few counts support this clonotype. Its antigen remains unidentified. No base quality values were provided; no much bigger clone lies one nucleotide off. The sample originates from a study of T cells after yellow fever vaccination (dated by TCRdb to between 2018 and 2021). General notes on the study: The SMART-Seq v4 Ultra Low Input RNA kit was used to prepare libraries from fractions with low cell numbers. Bulk TCR alpha and beta repertoires were sequenced longitudinally to track T-cell clones before and after primary and booster YFV17D yellow fever vaccination. Blood samples were taken at several timepoints before and after primary and secondary immunization, and bulk PBMC replicates and cell subsets were isolated. Two healthy male donors made up the cohort, one aged 18 to 30 years and the other aged 30 to 39 years. Findings and caveats that apply to the study as a whole: The secondary T-cell response was found to be weaker but faster than the primary response, with a peak reached on day 5 rather than on day 15. A small fraction of clonotypes showed up in both the CD4 and CD8 compartments, probably as a result of convergent recombination. FACS-sorted repertoires could contain abundant contaminating clonotypes from the bulk population, so computational filtering was required. Only a couple of donors were included in the study, so the extent to which the findings can be generalized is limited. Most clones expanded after primary vaccination (almost 98% of CD4 and around 89% of CD8) were re-detected after the booster, suggesting that broad memory maintenance occurred.

The listed sequencing device is Illumina NovaSeq 6000. TCR cDNA was synthesized by 5'RACE template switching, through which a universal primer site and unique molecular identifiers were introduced. Priming for cDNA synthesis came from both the TCR alpha and TCR beta constant segments. Library amplification involved two PCR steps, and the second step added sample barcodes and sequencing adapters. Sequencing of libraries was done on Illumina HiSeq 2500 (2x100 bp) or NovaSeq (2x150 bp). The authors' analysis ran thus. Reads were demultiplexed and collapsed into UMI consensus sequences with MIGEC, and V(D)J alignment was performed with MiXCR. Clonotypes responding to the vaccine were identified with edgeR on replicate PBMC samples, with the criteria of FDR below 0.01 and a log2 fold change above 5 up to day 15. Bulk clonotypes were assigned CD4 or CD8 identity according to which sequenced CD4 or CD8 repertoire held them at higher abundance. TCRdb's own reprocessing of the public reads used fastp at Q25 and MiXCR and kept productive beta chains. Rows with a matching CDR3 protein are joined into one entry that keeps the most common DNA and genes. TCRdb, not the original authors, processed these V and J calls. Within this sample are approximately 120,000 distinct CDR3 sequences, with roughly 9% of them counted one time only. The ten largest clones represent roughly 40% of the sample.

In the paper's terms, the treatment or condition label means: live attenuated yellow fever vaccine strain. A standard Ficoll-Paque protocol was used to isolate PBMCs from peripheral blood. Dynabeads CD4 and CD8 positive selection kits were used to isolate the CD4 and CD8 T-cell fractions. TriZol was used to extract RNA from bulk PBMCs, from CD4 and CD8 fractions, and from dextramer-positive and dextramer-negative fractions. The CDR3 runs 15 residues from the cysteine to the phenylalanine. The entry retains the CDR3 DNA only, 45 bases that are in frame from base 1. Taken from the germline V gene, the CDR1 and CDR2 loops are MGHRA and YSYEKL. At the junction V is shortened by 3 bases and J by 1 base; bases outside the gene matches: 6.

This clonotype was obtained from a man aged 18 to 29 who received the YFV17D yellow fever vaccine. The sample in question was CD8+ T cells sorted from PBMCs, obtained on the day of the yellow fever booster vaccination. This chain joins TRBV4-1 to TRBJ2-7; 7 nucleotides in the junction match TRBD1. The CDR3 protein: CASSQMGQPSYEQYF. The sequenced DNA is TGCGCCAGCAGCCAGATGGGACAGCCTTCCTACGAGCAGTACTTC.